This T cell receptor beta chain was sequenced for a study of blood T cell repertoires in COVID-19 (dated by TCRdb to about 2020). In the study overall: Samples covering the acute and convalescent phases of COVID-19 were provided by collaborators in the United States, Italy and Spain. The material from the prospective study consisted of cDNA or gDNA derived from T cells, B-cell-depleted T cells, or PBMCs. The dataset comprised deeply sampled blood TCRbeta repertoires from subjects exposed to, actively infected with, or recovered from COVID-19. The repertoires were made available in a free public database intended to serve as a resource for research on the immune response to SARS-CoV-2. The samples were drawn from the first 160 participants of the ongoing ImmuneRACE study and from some 1,300 subjects provided by 6 global collaborators. Nearly every sample came with metadata listing a de-identified subject ID, COVID-19 status, age in years and sex. Where available, HLA class I and class II types were taken from metadata supplied by the sample provider and were not determined by assay-based typing.

The paper's findings and limits, for the study overall: Clinical and demographic metadata were provided uncurated, with the amount varying by source and participant.

This clone has a handful of counts. The antigen it binds to is not known. Per-nucleotide qualities are absent, and no much larger clonotype sits a single base away. The immunoSEQ Assay, a bias-controlled multiplex PCR, was used to amplify TCRbeta CDR3 regions from genomic DNA. Concerning the study's data processing: The number of nucleated cells in each sample was estimated from the amplification of reference gene primers within the assay. To quantify the absolute abundance of each unique TCRbeta CDR3 rearrangement, sequence reads were collapsed and filtered. For each sample, productive Simpson clonality was calculated as the square root of Simpson's diversity index over productive rearrangements. Sourced from immuneACCESS, this table was stored by TCRdb with only in-frame sequences that have V and J called. A share of the clones is absent; for the studies checked, an unresolved V gene accounts for under half, and the remainder has no known explanation. Clonal size and the V and J genes are those of that table, whereas D and trimming came from the DNA. The sample profile shows over 200,000 clones; 70% to 80% of them were found once. 3% to 3.5% of the sample is in the top ten clones.

Each collaborating institution followed its own protocols to collect whole blood in K2EDTA tubes. For TCRbeta analysis, collaborators shipped samples in one of three forms: frozen whole blood, isolated PBMCs, or DNA extracted from either of those sample types. The sample taken for sequencing was peripheral blood. The clonotype was recovered from a woman over 75 with acute or convalescent COVID-19.

In nucleotide form, the sequence is TGTGCTAGTGGCCGTTCAAGAGGGTTGGCTGAAGCTTTCTTT. It is translated as CASGRSRGLAEAFF. The chain is assembled from TRBV12-5 and TRBJ1-1, with no confidently assigned D gene. V is cut by 6 bases and J by 6 bases, and the space between the germline ends is 17 bases. The germline V gene supplies CDR1 LGHNT and CDR2 FRNRAP. The CDR3, cysteine through phenylalanine, is 14 amino acids long. Only the CDR3 region is kept as DNA, spanning 42 bases read in frame from base 1. This CDR3, with the reference TRBV12-5 and TRBJ1-1 proteins standing in past its ends, gives the full variable domain DARVTQTPRHKVTEMGQEVTMRCQPILGHNTVFWYRQTMMQGLELLAYFRNRAPLDDSGMPKDRFSAEMPDATLATLKIQPSEPRDSAVYFCASGRSRGLAEAFFGQGTRLTVV.